This T cell receptor beta chain was recovered during a study of blood T cell repertoires in COVID-19. Study at large: Sources were T cells, B-cell-depleted T cells, or PBMCs; the material itself was cDNA or gDNA.

The CDR3 contains 14 residues. Trimming removed 6 bases from V and 4 bases from J, with 13 bases in between. Germline V gives CDR1 SEHNR, CDR2 FQNEAQ (reference sequence). In the authors' methods: Amplification with reference gene primers provided the estimates of nucleated cell counts. The assay was immunoSEQ multiplex PCR, and TCRdb's table has in-frame clones only and misses some. The V and J calls and clone size come from that table; D and trimming were worked out from the DNA. This table has 120,000 or so clones, 82% appearing once. The sample taken for sequencing was peripheral blood. The sequence was obtained from a woman in her 70s with acute or convalescent COVID-19. The gene calls are TRBV7-9 and TRBJ1-3, with D tentatively TRBD1 (6 bases). The CDR3 is CASSSAGEGNTIYF. The DNA of the CDR3 is TGTGCCAGCAGTTCGGCAGGGGAGGGAAACACCATATATTTT.